This entry lists 30 T cell receptor beta chains sequenced from one sample in a study of blood T cell repertoires in COVID-19. The table came from immunoSEQ multiplex PCR; TCRdb's copy has only in-frame clones and leaves some out. The sample records more than 80,000 clones, 82% being singletons. The material sequenced was peripheral blood. The receptors shown here come from a man aged 50-59 years with active or convalescent COVID-19.

The V and J genes are TRBV19 and TRBJ1-5; D is undetermined. Trimming shortened V by 4 bases and J by 3 bases, and 7 bases separated the two germline ends. The germline V gene has CDR1 LNHDA and CDR2 SQIVND (reference sequence). The CDR3 runs 13 residues. The CDR3 loop is CASSSPHNQPQHF. DNA for the CDR3: TGTGCCAGTAGTAGTCCCCACAATCAGCCCCAGCATTTT.

V is TRBV5-4 and J is TRBJ2-1; 7 bases line up with TRBD1. The CDR3 has 16 amino acids. Germline trimming cut 5 bases from V and 8 bases from J; bases unmatched to any gene: 16. CDR1 and CDR2 (germline): SGHNT, YYREEE (reference sequence). CDR3 sequence: CASRLDAATGLYEQFF. The CDR3 nucleotides are TGTGCCAGCAGGCTTGACGCAGCGACAGGGTTATATGAGCAGTTCTTC.

V and J are TRBV5-4 and TRBJ2-7, with 9 bases matching TRBD2. Germline V gives CDR1 SGHNT, CDR2 YYREEE (reference sequence). The junction had 6 bases not matched to a gene; V was cut back by 0 bases and J by 2 bases. The CDR3 contains 16 residues. CDR3 nucleotide sequence: TGTGCCAGCAGCTTGGGGGGGCTAGCGGGGACCTACGAGCAGTACGTC. Its protein is CASSLGGLAGTYEQYV.

This rearrangement joins TRBV5-1 to TRBJ2-3; D is possibly TRBD1 (5 bases). This CDR3 spans 15 amino acids. The V gene's germline CDR1 is SGHRS and CDR2 YFSETQ. V gave up 1 base and J gave up 1 base, with 10 bases separating them. The CDR3 sequence: CASSLLGQRTDTQYF. The CDR3, as DNA: TGCGCCAGCAGCTTGCTGGGGCAGCGCACAGATACGCAGTATTTT.

This chain uses TRBV6-5 with TRBJ1-5; 8 bases fit TRBD1. CDR1 is MNHEY and CDR2 is SVGAGI in the germline V gene. The CDR3 loop spans 15 amino acids. With V trimmed by 5 bases and J by 6 bases, 9 bases remained unmatched. This CDR3 is CASSPTGQGSQPQHF. CDR3 bases: TGTGCCAGCAGTCCGACCGGACAGGGCAGTCAGCCCCAGCATTTT.

The chain uses TRBV19 and TRBJ1-4; possible D gene TRBD1, 6 bases. CDR1 LNHDA and CDR2 SQIVND come from the germline V gene (reference sequence). The V end lost 5 bases, the J end lost 8 bases, and 18 bases lay between the germline ends. The CDR3 has 15 residues. The CDR3 here is CASSETGSSLEKLFF. CDR3 bases: TGTGCCAGTAGTGAAACAGGGAGCTCTTTGGAAAAACTGTTTTTT.

Here the CDR3 reads CASSISPGFNEQFF. In DNA form, the CDR3 reads TGTGCCAGTAGTATCTCCCCAGGATTCAATGAGCAGTTCTTC. The chain uses TRBV19 and TRBJ2-1; D is uncertain. Per germline, CDR1 LNHDA and CDR2 SQIVND (reference sequence). The CDR3 has 14 amino acids. Deletions cut 3 bases from V and 6 bases from J, with 12 bases between.

V usage is TRBV5-1 and J usage is TRBJ2-7, with 9 bases fitting TRBD1. Trimming took 3 bases from V and 2 from J; bases not matched to a gene: 6. The germline CDR1 and CDR2 sequences are SGHRS and YFSETQ. The CDR3 is made up of 15 amino acids. CDR3 amino acids: CASSSGGTGTYEQYF. CDR3 sequence (DNA): TGCGCCAGCAGCTCCGGTGGGACAGGGACCTACGAGCAGTACTTC.

This clone has a single count. J is TRBJ2-1 and V is TRBV4-3, with TRBD2 matching over 8 bases. CDR1 is LGHNA and CDR2 is YSLEER in the germline V gene. This CDR3 comprises 17 residues. The ends lost 1 base at V and 1 base at J; junction bases unmatched: 6. The CDR3 DNA reads as TGCGCCAGCAGCCAAGGGCCGGGGGGGCCGTCCTACAATGAGCAGTTCTTC. This codes for CASSQGPGGPSYNEQFF.

The gene calls are TRBV16 and TRBJ1-6; D is undetermined. CDR3 size: 15 residues. CDR1 KGHSY and CDR2 FQNENV come from the germline V gene. V was shortened by 0 bases and J by 4 bases, with 7 bases between the two germline ends. CDR3 DNA: TGTGCCAGCAGCCAATCAACAGATTATAATTCACCCCTCCACTTT. Encoded protein: CASSQSTDYNSPLHF.

J is TRBJ2-7 and V is TRBV28; 7 bases map to TRBD2. CDR1 is MDHEN and CDR2 is SYDVKM in the germline V gene. Trimming removed 10 bases from V and 0 bases from J; junction bases left unmatched: 12. The CDR3 length is 15 residues. Here the CDR3 reads CATRPEAGSSYEQYV. The CDR3 DNA follows: TGTGCCACCCGACCGGAAGCGGGGAGCTCCTACGAGCAGTACGTC.

The genes are TRBV7-2 and TRBJ2-7; 10 bases line up with TRBD1. This CDR3 contains 14 residues. V lost 5 bases to trimming and J lost 4 bases; unmatched junction nucleotides: 5. The germline V gene encodes CDR1 SGHTA and CDR2 FQGNSA. The chain's CDR3 is CASSQDRGWYEQYF. The DNA for the CDR3 is TGTGCCAGCAGCCAGGACAGGGGGTGGTACGAGCAGTACTTC.

The chain has TRBV19 and TRBJ1-2; D gene uncertain. CDR3 length: 16 residues. From germline, CDR1 is LNHDA and CDR2 SQIVND (reference sequence). Trimming took off 3 bases at V and 4 bases at J, with 18 bases between the two ends. In DNA, the CDR3 is TGTGCCAGTAGTATCGGCCTCGGCGAGGGAGGCTATGGCTACACCTTC. It specifies CASSIGLGEGGYGYTF.

The chain is built from TRBV29-1 and TRBJ2-1, with TRBD2 matching over 10 bases. The CDR3 is made up of 15 amino acids. Germline V gene lookup returns CDR1 SQVTM and CDR2 ANQGSEA. V lost 6 bases, J lost 9 bases, and 14 bases stayed unmatched. The DNA of the CDR3 is TGCAGCGTAACCCCTTCCCTAGCGGGGGTAACTGAGCAGTTCTTC. Encoded protein: CSVTPSLAGVTEQFF.

The chain employs TRBV19 and TRBJ1-5, with D hard to call. This CDR3 has 15 residues. Germline V CDR1 and CDR2: LNHDA, SQIVND (reference sequence). The ends were cut back, 6 bases at V and 4 bases at J, with 16 bases in the middle. DNA of the CDR3: TGTGCCAGTAGAAGCGCTGGCAGCATTAATCAGCCCCAGCATTTT. Translating gives CASRSAGSINQPQHF.

The chain has TRBV4-2 and TRBJ1-6; D call uncertain. Deletions cut 0 bases from V and 7 bases from J, with 16 bases between. Germline V CDR1 and CDR2: LGHNA, YNFKEQ. The CDR3 contains 17 residues. For the CDR3, the DNA is TGTGCCAGCAGCCAAGAATCTAGAAGGATATCCAATTCACCCCTCCACTTT. Amino acid sequence: CASSQESRRISNSPLHF.

A few counts support this clone. This CDR3 is CASSLDSLYEQYV. CDR3 sequence (DNA): TGTGCCAGCAGCTTGGATTCCCTCTACGAGCAGTACGTC. The chain employs TRBV5-6 and TRBJ2-7; no clear D. CDR3 length: 13 residues. With 0 bases removed from V and 3 bases from J, the gap between germline ends came to 7 bases. CDR1 and CDR2 from the germline V gene are SGHDT and YYEEEE.

The rearrangement joins TRBV28 to TRBJ2-3, with 9 bases identical to TRBD2. V lost 10 bases and J lost 1; bases outside the gene matches: 9. Germline CDR1 and CDR2: MDHEN and SYDVKM. There are 15 residues in the CDR3. CDR3 coding DNA: TGTGCCACCCTAGCGGGGCCAAGGGGCACAGATACGCAGTATTTT. This encodes CATLAGPRGTDTQYF.

The chain joins TRBV6-5 to TRBJ2-3, with TRBD1 as a possible D gene (5 bases). CDR1 and CDR2 from the germline V gene are MNHEY and SVGAGI. This CDR3 has 14 residues. With 7 bases removed from V and 4 bases from J, the gap between germline ends came to 15 bases. The CDR3 nucleotides read TGTGCCAGCACACCCTGGGGCTCGGCAGATACGCAGTATTTT. This gives the protein CASTPWGSADTQYF.

The chain joins TRBV5-1 to TRBJ2-3, with D perhaps matching TRBD1 (5 bases). The V end was cut by 6 bases, the J end by 2 bases, with 13 bases between. Looked up from germline, CDR1 is SGHRS and CDR2 is YFSETQ. There are 14 residues in the CDR3. The CDR3: CASTKRTITDTQYF. In nucleotides, the CDR3 is TGCGCCAGCACCAAAAGGACAATCACAGATACGCAGTATTTT.

The CDR3 nucleotides are TGCGCCAGCAGTCTAGGGGCGAACACCGGGGAGCTGTTTTTT. Translating it yields CASSLGANTGELFF. The V gene is TRBV10-1, the J gene TRBJ2-2, with D perhaps matching TRBD1 (5 bases). Trimming left V 5 bases short and J 0 bases short, with 7 bases between. The CDR3 runs 14 residues. Germline values: CDR1 WNHNN, CDR2 SYGVQD (reference sequence).

The rearrangement joins TRBV2 to TRBJ1-2; D possibly corresponds to TRBD1 (5 bases). Germline V CDR1 and CDR2: SNHLY, FYNNEI. CDR3 length equals 13 residues. With 6 bases removed from V and 7 bases from J, the gap between germline ends came to 15 bases. Here the CDR3 reads CASSLASTGGYTF. The DNA for the CDR3 is TGTGCCAGCAGCCTCGCTAGTACAGGTGGCTACACCTTC.

Comments on this clone: At one boundary the junction diverges from the germline segment, which might be a read error. The V gene is TRBV6-1, the J gene TRBJ2-6; unclear D gene. Germline loops: CDR1 MNHNS, CDR2 SASEGT. The CDR3 covers 16 residues. The CDR3 DNA reads TGTGCCAGCAGCGAAGAACTAAGCTCTGGGGCCAACGTCCTGACTTTC. This sequence encodes CASSEELSSGANVLTF.

V is TRBV6-6 and J is TRBJ1-6; weak D call: TRBD1 (5 bases). The CDR3 length is 13 residues. V was cut by 8 bases and J by 7 bases, with 12 bases left in between. Germline loops: CDR1 MNHNY, CDR2 SVGAGI (reference sequence). CDR3 DNA: TGTGCCAGCCGCACAGGAGCCAATTCACCCCTCCACTTT. This gives the protein CASRTGANSPLHF.

V and J are TRBV11-3 and TRBJ2-3; tentative D call: TRBD1 (6 bases). The germline gives CDR1 SGHNT, CDR2 YENEEA. V was pared by 5 bases and J by 5 bases, with 17 bases between. This CDR3 has 15 residues. The CDR3 spells CASSQSGTQLDTQYF. The DNA of the CDR3 is TGTGCCAGCAGCCAATCCGGGACACAACTAGATACGCAGTATTTT.

This chain links TRBV25-1 with TRBJ2-7, with 9 bases fitting TRBD1. V shed 4 bases and J 0 bases; nucleotides not matched to a gene: 7. Germline assignment: CDR1 MGHDK and CDR2 SYGVNS. This CDR3 spans 16 amino acids. CDR3 sequence reads: CASSGDPGQGSYEQYF. The CDR3 DNA is TGTGCCAGCAGTGGAGATCCGGGACAGGGCTCCTACGAGCAGTACTTC.

This clone appeared a single time. This rearrangement joins TRBV9 to TRBJ2-3, with 8 nucleotides matching TRBD2. V dropped 0 bases and J dropped 2; count of bases not matched to a gene: 5. This CDR3 spans 16 amino acids. The germline CDR1 and CDR2 sequences are SGDLS and YYNGEE. The CDR3 sequence is CASSVGKRGNTDTQYF. CDR3 nucleotide sequence: TGTGCCAGCAGCGTAGGAAAGCGGGGGAACACAGATACGCAGTATTTT.

This clone was seen just once. The chain recombines TRBV9 with TRBJ1-6; maybe TRBD1 (5 bases). Germline V gene lookup returns CDR1 SGDLS and CDR2 YYNGEE. V was shortened by 0 bases and J by 7 bases, with 11 bases between the two germline ends. The CDR3 extends over 15 amino acids. The CDR3 here is CASSVGWGVNSPLHF. The DNA for the CDR3 is TGTGCCAGCAGCGTAGGCTGGGGCGTGAATTCACCCCTCCACTTT.

The V call is TRBV27, the J call TRBJ2-7; D is perhaps TRBD2 (5 bases). V was clipped by 4 bases and J by 2 bases, with 12 bases between them. CDR3 length: 14 residues. Germline V gives CDR1 MNHEY, CDR2 SMNVEV (reference sequence). The CDR3 sequence: CASSYSGNTYEQYF. For the CDR3, the DNA is TGTGCCAGCAGTTACTCCGGGAATACCTACGAGCAGTACTTC.

V gene TRBV7-2 combines with J gene TRBJ1-2; TRBD1 agrees at 10 bases. Losses at the gene ends were 4 bases for V and 7 bases for J; bases not matched to a gene: 9. There are 15 residues in the CDR3. Germline values: CDR1 SGHTA, CDR2 FQGNSA. CDR3 coding DNA: TGTGCCAGCAGCTCCCGGGACAGGGGTACCGCTGGCTACACCTTC. Translated: CASSSRDRGTAGYTF.